This TCR beta chain comes out of a study of T cell responses to AZD1222 COVID-19 vaccine. In the study overall: The analysis combined second doses at about 4 or about 12 weeks. General study results and limits: Without day 14 samples, only post-peak T cell repertoires were studied.

The assay was immunoSEQ multiplex PCR, and TCRdb's table has in-frame clones only and misses some. The sample contains under 150,000 clones, approximately 91% of which appear only once. Looked up from germline, CDR1 is SQVTM and CDR2 is ANQGSEA. V lost 5 bases and J lost 4; bases outside the gene matches: 11. The CDR3 loop spans 16 amino acids. Comments on this clone: Its target is unknown.

The clonotype was recovered from an adult in good health. The sequenced sample was peripheral blood, obtained on day 0 of AZD1222 vaccination. The chain employs TRBV29-1 and TRBJ2-2; the match to TRBD1 covers 9 bases. The CDR3 DNA reads as TGCAGCGTTCCCCCCCCGGGACAGGGCCTCACCGGGGAGCTGTTTTTT. It specifies CSVPPPGQGLTGELFF.